A selection of T cell receptor beta chains follows, all from one sample in a study of cytomegalovirus exposure and HLA in healthy donors. TCRdb's copy holds only in-frame clones and misses some; the assay was immunoSEQ multiplex PCR. Found here are around 160,000 clones, about 75% of them singletons; the top ten hold more than 12%. Sequenced: PBMCs. These receptors came from a man aged 50 to 60 in good health and CMV-seropositive. CDR3s include the opening cysteine and the closing phenylalanine or tryptophan. A D gene is named only where the DNA matches it firmly. Clone size is given for some rows only: seen once, a few or many times, or a class if the clone is expanded.

J gene,V gene,clone size,D gene,CDR3 DNA,CDR3 protein
TRBJ2-1,TRBV9,few,.,TGTGCCAGCAGCGTAGCTCAGGGCCCCTACAATGAGCAGTTCTTC,CASSVAQGPYNEQFF
TRBJ1-2,TRBV7-9,.,.,TGTGCCAGCAGCTTAGCCGGTCCATCCTATGGCTACACCTTC,CASSLAGPSYGYTF
TRBJ1-1,TRBV5-1,.,TRBD1,TGCGCCAGCAGCTTGATGGGACAGGGGTACACTGAAGCTTTCTTT,CASSLMGQGYTEAFF
TRBJ1-4,TRBV6-5,.,TRBD1,TGTGCCAGCACCCCGGGGACAGAGAATGAAAAACTGTTTTTT,CASTPGTENEKLFF
TRBJ1-1,TRBV5-1,.,.,TGCGCCAGCATCGTGGAGGTAATGAACACTGAAGCTTTCTTT,CASIVEVMNTEAFF
TRBJ1-2,TRBV28,.,TRBD1,TGTGCCAGCAACAGGGGGACGGGTAACTATGGCTACACCTTC,CASNRGTGNYGYTF
TRBJ2-3,TRBV6-6,.,TRBD1,TGTGCCAGCAGTTCCGGGACAGGGAGCACAGATACGCAGTATTTT,CASSSGTGSTDTQYF
TRBJ2-2,TRBV25-1,.,.,TGTGCCAGCAGTGGCGAACAGGCGGTCGGGGAGCTGTTTTTT,CASSGEQAVGELFF
TRBJ2-2,TRBV10-3,.,TRBD1,TGTGCCATCAGTGAGCCCGACAGGGATGGGACCGGGGAGCTGTTTTTT,CAISEPDRDGTGELFF
TRBJ1-4,TRBV28,.,TRBD1,TGTGCCAGCAGGGGACAGGGGGCTCTTGTAGCTGAAAAACTGTTTTTT,CASRGQGALVAEKLFF
TRBJ2-5,TRBV15,.,.,TGTGCCACCAGCCGAGAAATAGTGGACCAAGAGACCCAGTACTTC,CATSREIVDQETQYF
TRBJ2-6,TRBV6-1,.,.,TGTGCCAGCAGTGGACGGTGGCTCGGGATATCTTCTGGGGCCAACGTCCTGACTTTC,CASSGRWLGISSGANVLTF
TRBJ2-1,TRBV5-6,once,TRBD1,TGTGCCAGCAGCCTAATAGACAGGGGGCCGAGCAATGAGCAGTTCTTC,CASSLIDRGPSNEQFF
TRBJ2-5,TRBV19,.,TRBD2,TGTGCCAGTTCTAAAGCGGGGGGGCTGTGGGCAGAGACCCAGTACTTC,CASSKAGGLWAETQYF
TRBJ2-5,TRBV10-3,.,TRBD2,TGTGCCATCAGTGAGTCGAGAGCGGGGGGGCCTTCGACCCAGTACTTC,CAISESRAGGPSTQYF
TRBJ2-1,TRBV7-2,once,.,TGTGCCAGCAGCCCAACTAGCTCCTACAATGAGCAGTTCTTC,CASSPTSSYNEQFF
TRBJ2-3,TRBV28,.,TRBD1,TGTGCCAGCAGTTCGACAGGGTCCCGCACAGATACACAGTATTTT,CASSSTGSRTDTQYF
TRBJ2-2,TRBV2,.,.,TGTGCCAGCAGCCTCAGGGATGGGACCGGGGAGCTGTTTTTT,CASSLRDGTGELFF
TRBJ2-7,TRBV29-1,.,TRBD2,TGCAGCATTGAGCTAGCGGGGGCCCGCCTCTCCTCGGAGCAGTACTTC,CSIELAGARLSSEQYF
TRBJ1-4,TRBV7-8,.,TRBD1,TGTGCCAGCAGCCCGTACAGGGGCATCAATGAAAAACTGTTTTTT,CASSPYRGINEKLFF
TRBJ2-3,TRBV5-5,.,.,TGTGCCAGCAGCCCAGGGCGGGACTTATTCACAGATACGCAGTATTTT,CASSPGRDLFTDTQYF
TRBJ2-7,TRBV7-2,.,TRBD1,TGTGCCAGCAGCTTTTGGGCCCCGGGACAGGGGCCCCACGAGCAGTACTTC,CASSFWAPGQGPHEQYF
TRBJ2-5,TRBV27,few,TRBD1,TGTGCCAGCAGCTTGCGCAGACAGGGTGAAGAGACCCAGTACTTC,CASSLRRQGEETQYF
TRBJ2-1,TRBV27,.,TRBD2,TGTGCCAGCAACCGGCTAGCGGGGTTTGAGCAGTTCTTC,CASNRLAGFEQFF
TRBJ1-2,TRBV7-6,.,.,TGTGCCAGCAGCTCCTTACAGGGTAGTGGCTACACCTTC,CASSSLQGSGYTF
TRBJ1-6,TRBV7-9,.,.,TGTGCCAGCAGCTTGACGACAGGCGAACTTAATAATTCACCCCTCCACTTT,CASSLTTGELNNSPLHF
TRBJ1-2,TRBV15,.,.,TGTGCCACCAGCAGAGGTGGCAGTAACTATGGCTACACCTTC,CATSRGGSNYGYTF
TRBJ2-5,TRBV4-2,.,.,TGTGCCAGCAGCCAAGTAAACCCAGGGGGGCCAGAGACCCAGTACTTC,CASSQVNPGGPETQYF
TRBJ2-3,TRBV11-1,.,.,TGTGCCAGCAGCTTAGCGGTTGGGGGGACAGATACGCAGTATTTT,CASSLAVGGTDTQYF
TRBJ2-3,TRBV5-5,.,.,TGTGCCAGCAGCTTGGAACAGGTCTTGAGCACAGATACGCAGTATTTT,CASSLEQVLSTDTQYF
TRBJ1-5,TRBV19,.,.,TGTGCCAGTAGTATAACAGCTAATCAGCCCCAGCATTTT,CASSITANQPQHF
TRBJ2-5,TRBV15,.,.,TGTGCCACCAGCAGTCTTACCACAGGGACAGAGACCCAGTACTTC,CATSSLTTGTETQYF
TRBJ1-2,TRBV7-9,.,TRBD1,TGTGCCAGCAGCTTCCGGCAGGGGGATTTCTATGGCTACACCTTC,CASSFRQGDFYGYTF
TRBJ1-2,TRBV7-2,.,.,TGTGCCAGCAGCTTAGTGAATGAAGCGGACGATCGAGCTAGCGGCTACACCTTC,CASSLVNEADDRASGYTF
TRBJ1-1,TRBV4-3,.,.,TGCGCCAGCAGCCTCGGGTTTTCAATGAACACTGAAGCTTTCTTT,CASSLGFSMNTEAFF
TRBJ2-5,TRBV5-1,.,.,TGCGCCAGCAGTTCCTTATCAGGGGCAGAGACCCAGTACTTC,CASSSLSGAETQYF
TRBJ1-6,TRBV6-1,.,.,TGTGCCAGCAGTGAAAGGAGTGGAGCCTCCCTCCACTTT,CASSERSGASLHF
TRBJ2-2,TRBV5-6,.,.,TGTGCCAGCAGCTTGGGAGGGCCCGGAGGCCCCGGGGAGCTGTTTTTT,CASSLGGPGGPGELFF
TRBJ1-3,TRBV5-1,.,.,TGCGCCAGCAGTCCGACAGGACCAGGCTCTGGAAACACCATATATTTT,CASSPTGPGSGNTIYF
TRBJ1-1,TRBV7-2,once,.,TGTGCCAGCAGACGAGACAGAAACATGAACACTGAAGCTTTCTTT,CASRRDRNMNTEAFF
TRBJ1-2,TRBV30,.,.,TGTGCCTGGAGTCAATCGAAACGGGACACTTTTAACTATGGCTACACCTTC,CAWSQSKRDTFNYGYTF
TRBJ1-4,TRBV2,.,.,TGTGCCAGCAGAAGGGAGTCCAACGAAAAACTGTTTTTT,CASRRESNEKLFF
TRBJ2-3,TRBV9,.,.,TGTGCCAGCAGCGTAGAAGGGACTTTCTTCACAGATACGCAGTATTTT,CASSVEGTFFTDTQYF
TRBJ2-5,TRBV14,.,.,TGTGCCAGCAGCCTCGGGGGTTTACTGGAGACCCAGTACTTC,CASSLGGLLETQYF
TRBJ1-3,TRBV6-6,.,.,TGTGCCAGCAGTTACTCGTTACAGGGTTCAGGAAACACCATATATTTT,CASSYSLQGSGNTIYF
TRBJ1-6,TRBV7-9,.,.,TGTGCCAGCAGTCAGGATCTGTTTTCACCCCTCCACTTT,CASSQDLFSPLHF
TRBJ1-3,TRBV28,once,.,TGTGCCAGCAGGACATCGACAGGCCTCTCTGGAAACACCATATATTTT,CASRTSTGLSGNTIYF
TRBJ1-5,TRBV7-9,.,TRBD1,TGTTCCAGCAGCTTGGGACAGGGGGGGAATCAGCCCCAGCATTTT,CSSSLGQGGNQPQHF
TRBJ2-5,TRBV2,.,.,TGTGCCAGCAGAAGACAGGCTTACCAAGAGACCCAGTACTTC,CASRRQAYQETQYF
TRBJ1-5,TRBV7-8,.,TRBD1,TGTGCCAGCAGCTCGGGACAGACGATTAATCAGCCCCAGCATTTT,CASSSGQTINQPQHF
TRBJ2-1,TRBV10-1,.,.,TGCGCCAGCAGTGAGTCCAACAGGCAGCAGTTCTTC,CASSESNRQQFF
TRBJ2-3,TRBV6-1,once,.,TGTGCCAGCAGTGAAGTCATGCGGGATACGCAGTATTTT,CASSEVMRDTQYF
TRBJ1-1,TRBV25-1,.,.,TGTGCCAGCCAGCAGGGGTCCACTGAAGCTTTCTTT,CASQQGSTEAFF
TRBJ1-5,TRBV7-8,.,.,TGTGCCAGCAGCTTAGGAGTTTTGGGCAATCAGCCCCAGCATTTT,CASSLGVLGNQPQHF